This TCR beta chain was sequenced in a study of TIL therapy for anti-PD-1-resistant metastatic lung cancer. Study information: Median patient age was almost 55, ranging about 35-80 years. Study results and caveats: Infused TIL clonotypes partially replaced the baseline blood repertoire, then decayed over months.

The V gene's germline CDR1 is SEHNR and CDR2 FQNEAQ (reference sequence). The CDR3 contains 12 residues. Trimming pared 2 bases from V and 3 bases from J, leaving 4 bases between. The sample's time point: pre-treatment sample, taken before nivolumab and TIL therapy. Stage 4 NSCLC adults joined between 2017 and 2020. The immunoSEQ assay was v3. The repertoire was sequenced with immunoSEQ multiplex PCR; TCRdb's copy has only in-frame clones and lacks some. This table has approximately 22,000 clones, approximately 70% appearing once. This clone occurred once. Its specificity is unknown. The chain employs TRBV7-9 and TRBJ1-1, with D uncertain. This receptor was identified in a person between 25 and 79 years old with non-small cell lung cancer. The specimen comprised blood, sampled at baseline. The CDR3 region has the DNA TGTGCCAGCAGCTTACTGGACACTGAAGCTTTCTTT. Its translation is CASSLLDTEAFF.